This section outlines one TCR beta chain sequence together with its context. No cognate antigen has been identified for it. Base quality data are lacking; no much larger clone is found one base away. All of the isolated RNA was reverse transcribed with the High Capacity cDNA Reverse Transcription Kit, so expressed TCRB transcripts were sequenced. Deep immunoSEQ sequencing was applied to naive, central memory and regulatory T cell samples, giving an average of roughly 3.5 million total reads per sample. After sorted cells were lysed in RLT buffer, RNA was extracted with DNase-treated RNeasy Micro or Mini kits, with the choice depending on cell number. To prevent cross-contamination, every cell subset was processed on its own, while patient and healthy donor samples were processed together. Using the immunoSEQ multiplex PCR, TCRB sequences were amplified from cDNA into 87-bp fragments spanning the CDR3 region. The amplicons were sequenced using the Illumina HiSeq platform. In the authors' own workflow: PCR bias was computationally corrected using synthetic template baselines, reads within Hamming distance 2 were collapsed, and singletons that could not be merged were discarded. By aligning reads against IMGT, V, D and J genes, CDR3 length, and insertions or deletions at six rearrangement sites were assigned. Within each subset, clonotype counts were normalized to sorted cell number, and only after that were true diversity and Gini coefficients computed with the tcR R package. The overlap coefficient, calculated on TCRB nucleotide sequences, was used to measure repertoire sharing. Out-of-frame TCRB sequences from naive cells were analyzed to stand in for the pre-selection repertoire. TCRdb limited this immuneACCESS table to in-frame rearrangements with V and J called. A share of clones is missing; checked studies link under half to unresolved V genes, and the rest is unexplained. That table gives V, J and clone size, and the DNA gave D and trimming. The sample table lists over 700,000 clones, 15% to 20% of them with a count of one. Around 0.02% of the sample is in the top ten clones.

Each donor gave one peripheral blood draw, roughly 110 mL on average, collected into heparinised tubes. Using a panel that included CD45RO, CCR7, CD25, CD127, CD95 and CD27, naive, central memory, regulatory and stem cell-like memory CD4+ T cells were sorted on a BD FACSAria II. Every sorted population had a purity above 95%. Right away, PBMCs were isolated by Lymphoprep density gradient centrifugation and were stained directly, with no culture step. Samples were stained and sorted in pairs, with one healthy donor and one patient per experiment, so that batch effects were minimized. The sample comes from a study of beta chain features in type 1 diabetes (dated by TCRdb to the late 2010s). With regard to the full study: Patients and healthy donors did not differ in mean age, gender distribution, total cell number or subset yield. A total of some 110 million sorted cells were examined across all samples, and the number of cells per subset was strongly correlated with RNA yield. In the study, recently diagnosed type 1 diabetes patients and matched healthy donors were compared on the TCRB repertoires of their sorted circulating CD4+ T cell subsets. Regulatory and stem cell-like memory subsets were obtained from only 8 patients and about 8 healthy donors, while naive and central memory subsets were obtained from all 30 or so donors.

Findings and caveats that apply to the study as a whole: Because cDNA was sequenced instead of genomic DNA, activated cells with high expression could be over-represented, although the groups did not differ in activation or CD3 levels. In all four CD4+ subsets, TCRB CDR3 length was moderately but significantly shorter in type 1 diabetes patients. Only small numbers of individuals were included in the HLA sub-analyses, which left unresolved whether HLA type had any influence on TCRB rearrangement. PCR may preferentially amplify shorter templates, but because patient and control samples were amplified and corrected together, any resulting skew would affect both groups equally. Patients with type 1 diabetes made fewer insertions and deleted more nucleotides at VDJ recombination sites, implying thymic rearrangement abnormalities. Naive, central memory and regulatory TCRB repertoires appeared more similar among patients than among healthy donors.

The CDR1 and CDR2 encoded by the germline V gene are SNHLY and FYNNEI. V lost 8 bases and J lost 4 bases; the stretch between them is 15 bases long. The CDR3 spans 14 residues, from the cysteine through the phenylalanine. The entry retains the CDR3 DNA only, 42 bases that are in frame from base 1. The specimen sequenced was naive CD4+ T cells from blood. What this sample's cell subset or site label stands for: true naive CD4+ T cells. The sequence came from a woman aged 18-30 years in good health. This chain joins TRBV2 to TRBJ1-3; the D gene is perhaps TRBD1, on 5 matching bases. CDR3 reads: CASSSVQEGNTIYF. The DNA sequence follows: TGTGCCAGCTCGTCGGTACAGGAGGGAAACACCATATATTTT.